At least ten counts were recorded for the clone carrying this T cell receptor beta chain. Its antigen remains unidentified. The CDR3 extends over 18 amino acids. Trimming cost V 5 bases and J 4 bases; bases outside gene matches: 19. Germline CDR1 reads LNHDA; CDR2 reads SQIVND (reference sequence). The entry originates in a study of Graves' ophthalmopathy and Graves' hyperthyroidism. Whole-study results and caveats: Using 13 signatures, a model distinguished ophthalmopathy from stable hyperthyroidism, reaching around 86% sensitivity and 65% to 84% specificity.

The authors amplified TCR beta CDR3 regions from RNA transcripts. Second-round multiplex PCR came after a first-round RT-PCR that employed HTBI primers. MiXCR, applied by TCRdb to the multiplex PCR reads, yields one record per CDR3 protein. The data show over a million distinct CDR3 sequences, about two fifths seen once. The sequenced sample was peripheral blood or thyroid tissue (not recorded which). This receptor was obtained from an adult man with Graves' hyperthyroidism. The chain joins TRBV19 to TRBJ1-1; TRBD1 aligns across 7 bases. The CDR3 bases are TGTGCCAGTAGTCCCATTGGGAGGGGGCGATCGACAGGCACTGAAGCTTTCTTT. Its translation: CASSPIGRGRSTGTEAFF. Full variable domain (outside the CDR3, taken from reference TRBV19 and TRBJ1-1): DGGITQSPKYLFRKEGQNVTLSCEQNLNHDAMYWYRQDPGQGLRLIYYSQIVNDFQKGDIAEGYSVSREKKESFPLTVTSAQKNPTAFYLCASSPIGRGRSTGTEAFFGQGTRLTVV.